Sequencing of this TCR beta chain was carried out in a study of ipilimumab plus nivolumab after autologous stem cell transplantation (TCRdb year 2021). Regarding the research as a whole: Trial patients received a median of about 5 ipilimumab doses and about eight nivolumab doses. Thirty-five patients made up the trial's intent-to-treat population. Patients in the trial were undergoing autologous transplant and had high-risk diffuse large B cell lymphoma, mature T cell lymphoma, or multiple myeloma. Primary refractory and relapsed disease were included in the DLBCL cohort, with 18-month progression-free survival of around 88% and 27%, respectively.

Comments on this clone: What antigen it recognizes has not been identified. No base-level quality is on record; no much larger clone is a single base apart.

Beyond this particular receptor, the publication reports: According to the authors, a biologic rationale for studying the approach further came from T cell receptor repertoire, regulatory T cell phenotype and gut microbiota profiles. Combined checkpoint inhibition appeared tolerable as post-transplant consolidation, according to the authors' conclusion.

Library preparation used the immunoSEQ multiplex PCR assay. TCRdb mirrors the immuneACCESS table, restricted to in-frame sequences. Some clones are absent from its copies; in checked studies, under half trace to an unresolved V gene, and the reason for the others is unknown. Counted in this sample were fewer than 95,000 clones; 83% of them appeared once. The ten top clones hold 2% to 2.5% of the sample. The germline V gene encodes CDR1 MNHNS and CDR2 SASEGT. The germline ends are 15 bases apart after V is trimmed by 7 bases and J by 6 bases. The CDR3 numbers 14 residues from cysteine through phenylalanine. Of all the DNA, just the CDR3 is kept, 42 bases in frame from base 1. Ipilimumab was given at 1 mg/kg intravenously on day 1 of selected weeks, and checkpoint therapy started 14 to 28 days after autologous transplant. Nivolumab was given at 3 mg/kg intravenously on day 1 of weeks 1, 4, 7, 10, and every two weeks through week 26. This Phase Ib clinical trial tested ipilimumab plus nivolumab, a combined checkpoint inhibition, as consolidation after autologous stem cell transplantation.

The source of this sequence is a male donor with diffuse large B-cell lymphoma. The sequenced sample was PBMCs, obtained in a trial of ipilimumab plus nivolumab as post-transplant consolidation. The rearrangement joined TRBV6-1 to TRBJ1-4; no D gene call is confident. The CDR3 in this case is CASKSPGADEKLFF. Here is the DNA: TGTGCCAGCAAGAGTCCGGGAGCGGATGAAAAACTGTTTTTT.